This paragraph covers one T cell receptor beta chain sequence. This receptor's antigen is unknown. Base qualities are not provided; no much larger clone lies one nucleotide away. The data stem from a study of blood T cell repertoires in COVID-19 (TCRdb year 2020). About the full investigation: Samples from collaborators originated in the United States, Italy and Spain and spanned both the acute and convalescent phases of COVID-19. Samples came from the ongoing ImmuneRACE study (first 160 participants) plus 1,254 subjects from 6 global collaborators. Where available, HLA class I and class II types were taken from metadata supplied by the sample provider and were not determined by assay-based typing. Nearly every sample came with metadata listing a de-identified subject ID, COVID-19 status, age in years and sex. The repertoires were made available in a free public database intended to serve as a resource for research on the immune response to SARS-CoV-2. The dataset comprised deeply sampled blood TCRbeta repertoires from subjects exposed to, actively infected with, or recovered from COVID-19. The material from the prospective study consisted of cDNA or gDNA derived from T cells, B-cell-depleted T cells, or PBMCs.

Whole blood was collected in K2EDTA tubes by collaborating institutions according to the institutions' own protocols. For TCRbeta analysis, collaborators shipped samples as frozen whole blood, isolated PBMCs, or DNA extracted from either of those sample types. A distance of 5 bases separates the germline ends of V and J, which lose 2 bases and 0 bases respectively. The germline V gene yields MNHNS for CDR1 and SASEGT for CDR2. CDR3 length: 14 amino acids, cysteine to phenylalanine. The read is trimmed to its CDR3 DNA, 42 bases read in frame from base 1. Overall study outcomes, separate from this receptor: Clinical and demographic metadata were provided uncurated, with the amount varying by source and participant.

TCRbeta CDR3 regions were amplified from genomic DNA by means of the immunoSEQ Assay, a bias-controlled multiplex PCR. The authors processed their data as follows. Within the assay, amplification of reference gene primers was used to estimate how many nucleated cells each sample contained. To quantify the absolute abundance of each unique TCRbeta CDR3 rearrangement, sequence reads were collapsed and filtered. Productive Simpson clonality was computed per sample as the square root of Simpson's diversity index over productive rearrangements. TCRdb re-hosts the immuneACCESS table, in-frame sequences only. Its copies lack some clones; in the studies checked, an unresolved V gene accounts for under half of them, and the cause for the rest is not known. V, J and clone size derive from that table, while D and trimming were established from the DNA sequence. The sample has about 110,000 clones on record, 88% of them singletons. Jointly, the top ten make up 2.4% of the sample.

The receptor's source is a human donor in a cohort sampled during active COVID-19. Sequencing input: peripheral blood. Recombination joined TRBV6-1 with TRBJ2-4; too little of a D gene remains to name it. CDR3 loop: CASSEQIAKNIQYF. DNA sequence: TGTGCCAGCAGTGAACAGATAGCCAAAAACATTCAGTACTTC.